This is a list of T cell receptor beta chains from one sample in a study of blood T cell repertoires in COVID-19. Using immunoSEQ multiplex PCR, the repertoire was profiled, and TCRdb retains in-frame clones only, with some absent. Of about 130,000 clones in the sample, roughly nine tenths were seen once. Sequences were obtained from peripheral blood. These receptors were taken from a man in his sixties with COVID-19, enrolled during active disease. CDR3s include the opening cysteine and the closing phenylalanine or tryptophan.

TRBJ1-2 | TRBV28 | CASSSPLTVTPYGYTF
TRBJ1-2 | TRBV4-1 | CASSQDPPQGANGYTF
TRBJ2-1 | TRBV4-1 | CASSQGSSFLGNNEQFF
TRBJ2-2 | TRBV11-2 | CASSLYRGLDGELFF
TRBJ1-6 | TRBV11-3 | CASSLGVEHSPLHF
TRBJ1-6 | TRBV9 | CASSPQTGGNSPLHF
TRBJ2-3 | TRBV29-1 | CSVGEADTQYF
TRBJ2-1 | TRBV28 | CASNLAEGSYNEQFF
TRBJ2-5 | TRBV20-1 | CSASRGTVQETQYF
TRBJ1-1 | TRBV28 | CASSPRRDRGPEAFF
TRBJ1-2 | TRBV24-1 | CATSETGFGYTF
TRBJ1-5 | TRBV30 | CAWSLLGRGSNQPQHF
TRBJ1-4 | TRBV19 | CASSIDSLVEKLFF
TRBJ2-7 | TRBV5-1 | CASSLADRAHEQYF
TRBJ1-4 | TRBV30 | CAWSVHATGGSEKLFF
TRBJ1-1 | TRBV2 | CAGSAGSGKRDYEAFF
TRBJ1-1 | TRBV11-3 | CASSERGGLGTEAFF
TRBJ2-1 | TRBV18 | CASSPSLLTGDEQFF
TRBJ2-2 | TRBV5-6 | CASSLGPTVVVSGELFF
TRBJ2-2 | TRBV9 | CASNTGSEAGELFF
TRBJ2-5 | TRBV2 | CASRWTGRETQYF
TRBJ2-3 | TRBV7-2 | CASSSGLAGGTDTQYF
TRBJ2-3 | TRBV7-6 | CASSLAYKDRSDTQYF
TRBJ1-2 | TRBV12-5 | CASGPGLTMGYTF
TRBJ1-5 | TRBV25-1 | CASSPRTGEDQPQHF
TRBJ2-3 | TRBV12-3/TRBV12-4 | CASSSPGLLNDF
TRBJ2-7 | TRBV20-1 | CSASKDTYEQYF
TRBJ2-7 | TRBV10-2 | CASRQGTSGFPYEQYF
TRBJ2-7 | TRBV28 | CASSRDRGYEQYF
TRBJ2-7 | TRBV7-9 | CASSSGTGGYEQYF
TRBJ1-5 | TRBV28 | CASGTGSGQPQHF
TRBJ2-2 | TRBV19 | CASNAALGVATGELFF
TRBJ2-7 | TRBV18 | CASSPRKGSTYEQYF
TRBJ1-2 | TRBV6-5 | CASSPAGRGYGYTF
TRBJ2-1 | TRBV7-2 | CASSLEPGASADNEQFF
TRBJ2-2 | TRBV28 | CASSLLGQLNTGELFF
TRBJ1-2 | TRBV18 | CASFDRGLENGYTF
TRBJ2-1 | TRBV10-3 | CACALAGSSNEQFF
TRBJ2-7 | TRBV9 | CASSVGATGGGYEQYF
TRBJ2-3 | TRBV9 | CASSATLAGADTQYF
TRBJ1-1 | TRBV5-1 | CASSLQGVAEAFF
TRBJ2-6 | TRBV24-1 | CATSTTGPGANVLTF
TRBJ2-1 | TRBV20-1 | CSAREGDEQFF
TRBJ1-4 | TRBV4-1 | CASSQGTVATNEKLFF
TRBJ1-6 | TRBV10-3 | CAIRQARSPLHF
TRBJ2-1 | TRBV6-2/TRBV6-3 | CASSQSGANEQFF
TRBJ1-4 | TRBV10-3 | CAISGPRGEKLFF
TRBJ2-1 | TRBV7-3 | CASSLSGQNNEQFF
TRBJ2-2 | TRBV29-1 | CSVAGLLNTGELFF
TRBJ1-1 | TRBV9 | CASSAGQGSTEAFF
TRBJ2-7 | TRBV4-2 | CASTDSSYEQYF
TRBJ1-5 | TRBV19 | CASGSQPQHF